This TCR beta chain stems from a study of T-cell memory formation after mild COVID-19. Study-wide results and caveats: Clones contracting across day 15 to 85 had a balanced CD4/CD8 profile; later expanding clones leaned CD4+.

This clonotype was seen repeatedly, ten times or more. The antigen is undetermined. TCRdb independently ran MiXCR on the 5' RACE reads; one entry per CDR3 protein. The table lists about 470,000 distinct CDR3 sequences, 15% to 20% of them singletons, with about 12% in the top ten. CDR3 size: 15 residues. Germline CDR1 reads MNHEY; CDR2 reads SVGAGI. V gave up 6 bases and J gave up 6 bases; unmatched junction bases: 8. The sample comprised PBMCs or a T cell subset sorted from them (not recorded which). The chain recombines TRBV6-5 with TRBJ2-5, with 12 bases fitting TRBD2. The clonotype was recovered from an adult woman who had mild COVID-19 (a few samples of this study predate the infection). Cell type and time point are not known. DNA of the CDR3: TGTGCCAGCAGGTGGACTAGCGGGATGGGCAAGACCCAGTACTTC. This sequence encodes CASRWTSGMGKTQYF.